This TCR beta chain was sequenced in a study of shared clonotypes between healthy human individuals (dated by TCRdb to 2019 to 2021). Study-level background: The cohort included three men and a couple of women between 18 and 49 years of age. To estimate repertoire size and how much clonotypes are shared between individuals, the study performed deep sequencing of blood TCR repertoires from about 5 healthy adults. For each donor, three plates each were used for CD4 naive and CD4 memory, two plates were used for CD8 naive, and one plate was used for CD8 memory. Different laboratories and diverse techniques were used to prepare libraries and sequence TCR repertoires, to increase sequencing depth and limit assay-specific biases. Each donor's leukapheresis produced roughly between roughly 0.85 and 10 billion PBMCs. The paper's findings and limits, for the study overall: Clonotypes shared by all four sorted-subset donors showed higher generation probabilities than non-shared clonotypes. Only blood was sampled, and tissue TCR repertoires likely differ from those in blood. Rarefaction of sorted-subset datasets indicated incomplete sequencing despite the large sequencing depth. Pairwise subsampling indicated that sequencing depth was expected to affect the degree of clonotype sharing among donors. Because the study included a small number of donors, the genetic and exposure-history diversity represented was limited. Across four donors, around 5% of naive CD4, roughly 3.4% of naive CD8, around 2.5% of memory CD4, and under 0.45% of memory CD8 clonotypes were shared. Naive subsets generally had larger estimated clonotype richness than memory subsets.

The donors were healthy, HIV-negative adults with no recently reported acute infections or vaccinations. Every donor was a Caucasian adult living in Nashville, Tennessee, USA. CD4+ T cells were enriched by magnetic negative selection, after which naive cells were positively selected on CD45RA and the negative fraction was taken as the memory subset. After blood collection by leukapheresis, PBMCs were isolated using Ficoll-Histopaque density gradient centrifugation and then cryopreserved in the vapor phase of liquid nitrogen. Purity and quantity of every magnetically sorted T cell population were checked by analytical flow cytometry. Each sorted fraction had its genomic DNA isolated and then quantified by UV absorbance on a Nanodrop 2000c. Comments on this clone: The antigen this receptor binds is unknown. Base qualities are not provided; no much larger clone lies one nucleotide away.

CDR1 and CDR2, per the germline V gene (reference sequence), are SGHNT and YYREEE. V loses 5 bases, J loses 0 bases, and the germline ends lie 15 bases apart. Spanning cysteine to phenylalanine, the CDR3 consists of 15 amino acids. The CDR3 DNA has 45 bases and is translated from base 1. TCR CDR3 regions were amplified from genomic DNA by multiplex PCR using the deep immunoSEQ assay. Genomic DNA extracted from each cell subset was distributed evenly over all wells of several immunoSEQ 96-well plates, and each plate served as one replicate. For sorted subsets, about 200 ng genomic DNA, equal to tens of thousands of T cell genomes, was loaded into each replicate PCR. The purified libraries were quantified using a Qubit 3.0 fluorometer, sized with a Bioanalyzer 2100, and then quantified again using the KAPA Library Quantification kit. A separate single-read 150-cycle Illumina NextSeq 550 flow cell was used to sequence each immunoSEQ 96-well plate. Per the original workflow: The immunoSEQ output contained only junctional sequences without quality scores, so filtering could not match that applied to full-length reads. To assign V/J genes and CDR3, sequences were annotated against IMGT germline references using PyIR, a Python wrapper for IgBLAST v1.9. Reads were removed for weak V/J assignments (E-value above 1e-6), missing CDR3, stop codons, out-of-frame junctions, or ambiguous translated residues. V3J clonotypes were defined as sequences sharing the same inferred V gene, J gene, and CDR3 amino acid sequence. The percentage overlap between two repertoires was calculated by dividing the number of shared unique clonotypes by the size of the smaller repertoire. RTK rarefaction, the Chao1 estimator, and Recon v2.1 estimates of unobserved clonotypes were used to assess repertoire richness. For all TCRbeta clonotypes obtained by the gDNA method from a handful of donors, generation probabilities were computed with OLGA. This immuneACCESS table, as held by TCRdb, lists in-frame sequences with V and J called but not all clones. Of the missing ones, under half trace to an unresolved V gene in checked studies; the others have no known cause. V and J calls and clone size are given by that table; D and trimming were obtained from the DNA. In this sample the table shows 550,000 to 850,000 clones, around 72% of which occur a single time. Together, the top ten hold approximately 1.6% of the sample.

The chain was built from TRBV5-4 and TRBJ2-7; a tentative D match to TRBD2 spans 6 bases. The material sequenced was memory CD4+ T cells sorted from blood. The cell subset or site tag for this specimen amounts to: CD45RA-negative fraction. The clonotype was recovered from a woman in her twenties or thirties in good health. The CDR3 sequence is CASSFRTGGSYEQYF. Read as DNA, the sequence is TGTGCCAGCAGTTTCCGTACCGGGGGCTCCTACGAGCAGTACTTC.